This TCR beta chain was captured by sequencing in a study of blood T cell repertoires in COVID-19. This CDR3 is built from 14 residues. Looked up from germline, CDR1 is GTSNPN and CDR2 is SVGIG (reference sequence). J was trimmed by 1 base and V by 7 bases; bases with no gene match: 8. TCRdb's table, derived via immunoSEQ multiplex PCR, lists solely in-frame clones and lacks some. Of a few hundred thousand clones listed, roughly 90% are singletons. Sequences were obtained from PBMCs or T cells enriched from blood (not recorded which). The chain recombines TRBV30 with TRBJ2-3; 7 bases match TRBD2. The clonotype originates from a woman aged 30 to 39 who had recovered from COVID-19. In nucleotides, the CDR3 is TGTGCCTCTGCCAGCGGGGCGGGCACAGATACGCAGTATTTT. Residues: CASASGAGTDTQYF. The complete variable domain, with remaining parts taken from reference TRBV30 and TRBJ2-3, reads SQTIHQWPATLVQPVGSPLSLECTVEGTSNPNLYWYRQAAGRGLQLLFYSVGIGQISSEVPQNLSASRPQDRQFILSSKKLLLSDSGFYLCASASGAGTDTQYFGPGTRLTVL.